Sequencing of this TCR beta chain was carried out in a study of shared clonotypes between healthy human individuals. Naive CD8 isolation took CD45RO-negative cells positively selected for CCR7 and excluded terminally differentiated effector memory CD45RA+ cells. The V and J ends lost 0 bases and 7 bases respectively, with 13 bases between them. Per germline, CDR1 SGDLS and CDR2 YYNGEE. The CDR3 sequence is 14 residues long. The protocol was immunoSEQ multiplex PCR, while the TCRdb copy is restricted to in-frame clones and leaves out a portion. The sample includes some 740,000 clones, approximately 92% of them seen just once.

V usage is TRBV9 and J usage is TRBJ1-2, with D unclear. Sample: naive CD8+ T cells sorted from blood. The clonotype comes from a man aged 25 to 40 in good health. The CDR3 spells CASSVAERVGGYTF. In DNA form, the CDR3 reads TGTGCCAGCAGCGTAGCTGAAAGGGTTGGTGGCTACACCTTC.